The source of this T cell receptor beta chain is a study of blood T cell repertoires in COVID-19. Turning to the study itself: Samples taken during acute and convalescent COVID-19 were collected in the United States, Italy and Spain.

The CDR3 runs to 18 residues. Per the germline V gene, CDR1 is MDHEN and CDR2 is SYDVKM. The germline V and J ends were trimmed by 4 bases and 1 base, with 22 bases remaining between them. Profiled with immunoSEQ multiplex PCR; TCRdb holds only in-frame clones, not every one. This table holds 150,000 to 200,000 clones, just under 95% found once. This clonotype was sampled from a woman between 45 and 65 years old with acute or convalescent COVID-19. The rearrangement joins TRBV28 to TRBJ1-1, with D unclear. The sequencing input was peripheral blood. The CDR3 nucleotides are TGTGCCAGCAGTTCCCCCCTTTTGGGCAGTCGGGGGAACACTGAAGCTTTCTTT. It specifies CASSSPLLGSRGNTEAFF. The complete variable domain, with remaining parts taken from reference TRBV28 and TRBJ1-1, reads DVKVTQSSRYLVKRTGEKVFLECVQDMDHENMFWYRQDPGLGLRLIYFSYDVKMKEKGDIPEGYSVSREKKERFSLILESASTNQTSMYLCASSSPLLGSRGNTEAFFGQGTRLTVV.